A single sample gave rise to the 28 T cell receptor beta chains below, sequenced in a study of early T cells in non-severe SARS-CoV-2 infection (dated by TCRdb to 2020 to 2022). Libraries came from 5' RACE. TCRdb records NextSeq 500 as the sequencer. TCRdb reanalyzed the raw reads on its own, using fastp at Q25 for trimming and MiXCR for clone calling, and kept in-frame beta chains. Each record represents a unique CDR3 protein, reported with the most common genes and DNA among its rows. The sample table holds around 40,000 distinct CDR3 sequences, of which approximately 6% were seen once. Together, the top ten hold roughly 4.5% of the sample. Sequences were obtained from whole blood. These receptors were obtained from an adult who was a healthcare worker with PCR-confirmed SARS-CoV-2 infection or an uninfected control (not recorded which).

This clonotype was seen a few times. The chain has TRBV28 and TRBJ1-4, with 8 bases matching TRBD1. The CDR3 has 17 residues. Germline loops: CDR1 MDHEN, CDR2 SYDVKM. The junction had 8 bases not matched to a gene; V was cut back by 2 bases and J by 3 bases. The CDR3 loop is CASSLPSQGAANEKLFF. CDR3 DNA sequence: TGTGCCAGCAGTTTACCCTCCCAGGGGGCTGCTAATGAAAAACTGTTTTTT.

The V call is TRBV15, the J call TRBJ2-7, with 9 bases lining up with TRBD2. CDR3 length: 15 amino acids. V trimming: 1 base; J trimming: 1 base; junction bases outside the gene matches: 2. The germline CDR1 and CDR2 sequences are LNHNV and YYDKDF (reference sequence). This CDR3 is CATSRAGLASYEQYF. CDR3 sequence (DNA): TGTGCCACCAGCAGAGCGGGACTAGCTTCCTACGAGCAGTACTTC.

J is TRBJ2-1 and V is TRBV7-9; the D is unclear. Germline CDR1 is SEHNR and CDR2 is FQNEAQ (reference sequence). This CDR3 contains 13 residues. V lost 8 bases and J lost 0, with 8 bases in between. This CDR3 is CASAQGSYNEQFF. CDR3 nucleotide sequence: TGTGCCAGCGCACAAGGCTCCTACAATGAGCAGTTCTTC.

This clonotype was counted many times. The V call is TRBV9, the J call TRBJ2-5, with TRBD2 matching 7 bases. The CDR3 is made up of 13 amino acids. The ends lost 4 bases at V and 3 bases at J; junction bases unmatched: 3. Germline-derived CDR1 and CDR2 are SGDLS and YYNGEE. The chain's CDR3 is CASSISGEETQYF. CDR3 sequence (DNA): TGTGCCAGCAGCATAAGCGGGGAAGAGACCCAGTACTTC.

This chain uses TRBV29-1 with TRBJ2-3; no definite D call. Germline V gene sequence: CDR1 SQVTM, CDR2 ANQGSEA. The CDR3 runs to 11 residues. V lost 8 bases to trimming and J lost 4 bases, with 10 bases between them. This CDR3 reads CSFRRADTQYF. The CDR3 DNA reads TGCAGCTTTAGGAGAGCAGATACGCAGTATTTT.

This clonotype was counted ten times or more. V is TRBV18 and J is TRBJ1-4; tentatively, D is TRBD1 (6 bases). V was shortened by 10 bases and J by 8 bases, with 29 bases between the two germline ends. Germline V gives CDR1 KGHSH, CDR2 LQKENI. The CDR3 contains 17 residues. DNA for the CDR3: TGTGCCACCCGACCCTCAGGGGTACGACTCTCAGGAGAAAAACTGTTTTTT. Translated, it gives CATRPSGVRLSGEKLFF.

This clonotype was counted many times. V and J are TRBV5-1 and TRBJ2-7; the D is unclear. The CDR3 spans 13 residues. V lost 0 bases and J lost 5, with 9 bases in between. Per germline, CDR1 SGHRS and CDR2 YFSETQ. The CDR3: CASSLGMLHEQYF. The CDR3 coding sequence is TGCGCCAGCAGCTTGGGTATGCTCCACGAGCAGTACTTC.

This clonotype was picked up many times. The V and J genes are TRBV7-9 and TRBJ2-7; no firm D call. V was shortened by 0 bases and J by 5 bases, with 8 bases between the two germline ends. The CDR3 has 13 amino acids. The germline V gene encodes CDR1 SEHNR and CDR2 FQNEAQ (reference sequence). The CDR3 here is CASSLAGSDEQYF. In nucleotides, the CDR3 is TGTGCCAGCAGCTTAGCGGGCAGCGACGAGCAGTACTTC.

This clonotype was recorded many times. The rearrangement links TRBV19 to TRBJ1-2; D is undetermined. The V gene's germline CDR1 is LNHDA and CDR2 SQIVND (reference sequence). V was cut by 6 bases and J by 0 bases, with 17 bases left in between. The CDR3 totals 16 residues. The CDR3 protein is CASRPFDTSSNYGYTF. In DNA, the CDR3 is TGTGCCAGTAGGCCCTTCGACACTTCATCTAACTATGGCTACACCTTC. The whole variable domain, remainder taken from reference TRBV19 and TRBJ1-2, is DGGITQSPKYLFRKEGQNVTLSCEQNLNHDAMYWYRQDPGQGLRLIYYSQIVNDFQKGDIAEGYSVSREKKESFPLTVTSAQKNPTAFYLCASRPFDTSSNYGYTFGSGTRLTVV.

Within the sample, this clonotype is medium-sized. CDR3 coding DNA: TGCAGTGCTAAGGCCCCCTACGAGCAGTACTTC. This translates into CSAKAPYEQYF. The rearrangement uses TRBV20-1 and TRBJ2-7; D unresolved. Germline V gene sequence: CDR1 DFQATT, CDR2 SNEGSKA (reference sequence). CDR3 size: 11 residues. V was shortened by 4 bases and J by 2 bases, with 6 bases between the two germline ends.

This clonotype was observed many times. The chain carries TRBV6-5 and TRBJ1-1; 7 bases map to TRBD1. V gave up 0 bases and J gave up 0 bases; unmatched junction bases: 7. Germline V lookup: CDR1 MNHEY, CDR2 SVGAGI. The CDR3 totals 17 residues. Written as DNA, the CDR3 is TGTGCCAGCAGTTACTCGAGGGCAGGGGGGATGAACACTGAAGCTTTCTTT. It specifies CASSYSRAGGMNTEAFF.

This clonotype was observed many times. V gene TRBV12-3 or TRBV12-4 combines with J gene TRBJ1-5; D unclear. The CDR3 spans 16 residues. V gave up 4 bases and J gave up 0 bases, with 13 bases separating them. The CDR3 protein is CASSSTDPYSNQPQHF. DNA for the CDR3: TGTGCCAGCAGTTCGACGGATCCCTATAGCAATCAGCCCCAGCATTTT.

There are many counts of this clonotype. V is TRBV28 and J is TRBJ2-1; no clear D. Germline CDR1 is MDHEN and CDR2 is SYDVKM. The CDR3 has 13 amino acids. Trimming stripped 5 bases from V and 4 bases from J, with 9 bases between. The CDR3 DNA reads TGTGCCAGCAGTCCCAGGATATACAATGAGCAGTTCTTC. The encoded protein is CASSPRIYNEQFF.

This clonotype was recorded many times. This rearrangement joins TRBV9 to TRBJ2-1; D not certain. This CDR3 has 16 residues. Between the trimmed V and J ends, which lost 0 bases and 7 bases, there was a span of 17 bases. Germline CDR1 SGDLS, CDR2 YYNGEE. The CDR3 nucleotides are TGTGCCAGCAGCGTAGCCCCAGGTGGGGATGGGAATGAGCAGTTCTTC. It specifies CASSVAPGGDGNEQFF.

This clonotype was observed at least ten times. The chain carries TRBV29-1 and TRBJ2-7; D is perhaps TRBD1 or TRBD2 (5 bases each). CDR1 is SQVTM and CDR2 is ANQGSEA in the germline V gene. Trimming stripped 5 bases from V and 3 bases from J, with 11 bases between. The CDR3 consists of 12 residues. In nucleotides, the CDR3 is TGCAGCGTTACATTGGGGGACTACGAGCAGTACTTC. Translated, it gives CSVTLGDYEQYF.

This clonotype was counted ten times or more. This sequence joins TRBV12-3 or TRBV12-4 and TRBJ1-2, with D possibly being TRBD1 (6 bases). V lost 5 bases and J 4 bases, leaving 17 bases between the germline ends. This CDR3 has 15 amino acids. The CDR3 sequence is CASSGDMIWGYGYTF. CDR3 sequence (DNA): TGTGCCAGCAGTGGGGACATGATTTGGGGCTATGGCTACACCTTC.

In its sample, this clonotype was seen many times. V and J are TRBV6-6 and TRBJ1-1; D is unresolved. The CDR3 spans 16 residues. Between the trimmed V and J ends, which lost 0 bases and 0 bases, there was a span of 11 bases. Germline CDR1 and CDR2: MNHNY and SVGAGI (reference sequence). CDR3 residues: CASSYSRVGLNTEAFF. CDR3 nucleotide sequence: TGTGCCAGCAGTTACTCGAGGGTAGGGCTGAACACTGAAGCTTTCTTT.

This sequence joins TRBV6-1 and TRBJ2-1, with D perhaps matching TRBD1 (5 bases). The CDR3 sequence is 14 residues long. The V and J ends lost 3 bases and 2 bases respectively, with 8 bases between them. CDR1 MNHNS and CDR2 SASEGT come from the germline V gene. CDR3 nucleotide sequence: TGTGCCAGCAGTGATCAGGGCACCTACAATGAGCAGTTCTTC. Protein product: CASSDQGTYNEQFF.

This clonotype was recorded many times. The chain employs TRBV20-1 and TRBJ2-1, with TRBD2 matching over 9 bases. V shed 0 bases, J shed 0 bases, and the junction held 3 bases outside the gene matches. The CDR3 covers 16 residues. In germline, CDR1 is DFQATT, CDR2 SNEGSKA (reference sequence). CDR3 DNA sequence: TGCAGTGCTAGAGAGCGTAGCGGGAGCTCCTACAATGAGCAGTTCTTC. This sequence encodes CSARERSGSSYNEQFF.

This clonotype appeared a few times. This sequence joins TRBV12-3 or TRBV12-4 and TRBJ1-5; TRBD1 matches 7 bases. V gave up 5 bases and J gave up 3 bases; unmatched junction bases: 4. There are 14 residues in the CDR3. The CDR3 DNA reads TGTGCCAGCAGTAGACAGGGAATCAATCAGCCCCAGCATTTT. This encodes CASSRQGINQPQHF.

This clonotype was recorded a few times. V gene TRBV5-4 combines with J gene TRBJ2-4, with 10 bases lining up with TRBD1. The germline CDR1 and CDR2 sequences are SGHNT and YYREEE (reference sequence). The CDR3 extends over 13 amino acids. The junction had 1 base not matched to a gene; V was cut back by 2 bases and J by 8 bases. CDR3 DNA: TGTGCCAGCAGCTTTGGACAGGGGGACATTCAGTACTTC. This codes for CASSFGQGDIQYF.

This clonotype was detected many times. This chain connects TRBV5-6 to TRBJ1-5; 9 positions match TRBD1. The CDR3 runs 16 residues. The germline V gene has CDR1 SGHDT and CDR2 YYEEEE. The V segment lost 3 bases and the J segment 4 bases; nucleotides outside the gene matches: 8. Here the CDR3 DNA reads TGTGCCAGCAGCTCTTACAGGACAGGGGTTAATCAGCCCCAGCATTTT. This encodes CASSSYRTGVNQPQHF.

This chain connects TRBV19 to TRBJ2-3; the match to TRBD2 covers 13 bases. Germline trimming cut 6 bases from V and 4 bases from J; bases unmatched to any gene: 7. In germline, CDR1 is LNHDA, CDR2 SQIVND (reference sequence). The CDR3 is made up of 16 amino acids. Written as DNA, the CDR3 is TGTGCCAGTAGCTCCCGGACTAGCGGGAGATCAGATACGCAGTATTTT. Its protein product is CASSSRTSGRSDTQYF.

This clonotype was counted ten times or more. V usage is TRBV5-1 and J usage is TRBJ1-5; 9 nucleotides line up with TRBD1. The CDR3 runs 15 residues. Trimming took 0 bases from V and 5 from J; bases not matched to a gene: 3. Germline CDR1 SGHRS, CDR2 YFSETQ. This CDR3 reads CASSLEGQGDQPQHF. The CDR3 nucleotides read TGCGCCAGCAGCTTGGAGGGACAGGGTGATCAGCCCCAGCATTTT.

CDR3 nucleotides: TGTGCCAGCAGTGAAGCGCTTCTGGCTAGCGGGATGGGGTTAAGGTTCTTC. It yields the protein CASSEALLASGMGLRFF. The chain combines TRBV2 with TRBJ2-1, with 9 bases aligning to TRBD2. V shed 0 bases, J shed 15 bases, and the junction held 18 bases outside the gene matches. CDR3 length: 17 amino acids. Germline CDR1 reads SNHLY; CDR2 reads FYNNEI.

This clonotype was observed at least ten times. The V gene is TRBV10-3, the J gene TRBJ2-7; 14 bases agree with TRBD2. The CDR3 loop spans 15 amino acids. The germline V gene has CDR1 ENHRY and CDR2 SYGVKD. Trimming at V came to 0 bases and at J to 7 bases, leaving 2 bases not matched to a gene. CDR3 sequence reads: CAISESGTSGSEQYF. CDR3 nucleotides: TGTGCCATCAGTGAGTCTGGGACTAGCGGGAGTGAGCAGTACTTC.

This rearrangement joins TRBV29-1 to TRBJ2-1; 12 bases are a match to TRBD2. Germline V lookup: CDR1 SQVTM, CDR2 ANQGSEA. The CDR3 is 19 amino acids. V was clipped by 6 bases and J by 7 bases; unmatched bases: 22. The CDR3 reads CSVVNPLAGGLIGGNEQFF. In nucleotides, the CDR3 is TGCAGCGTCGTGAACCCCCTAGCGGGAGGGCTTATTGGCGGTAATGAGCAGTTCTTC.

In this sample, this clonotype turned up many times. The rearrangement uses TRBV29-1 and TRBJ1-1, with 9 bases matching TRBD1. CDR3 size: 15 residues. Germline CDR1 SQVTM, CDR2 ANQGSEA. Losses at the gene ends were 3 bases for V and 1 base for J; bases not matched to a gene: 6. The DNA of the CDR3 is TGCAGCGTTGATCCCCCGGACAGGGGGAACACTGAAGCTTTCTTT. Translation: CSVDPPDRGNTEAFF.